This T cell receptor beta chain was captured in a study of shared T cell receptors in the human thymus. This CDR3 is built from 14 residues. The ends were cut back, 3 bases at V and 9 bases at J, with 15 bases in the middle. CDR1 and CDR2 from the germline V gene are MGHRA and YSYEKL. Sequenced by immunoSEQ multiplex PCR; TCRdb stores in-frame clones only, minus some. The table has about 380,000 clones, more than 85% seen once. Sequenced sample: thymocytes. The sequence came from a human donor. The chain uses TRBV4-1 and TRBJ1-5; possible D gene TRBD1, 5 bases. The CDR3 DNA reads as TGCGCCAGCAGCCACGGGACGGCCTCGAGGCCCCAGCATTTT. Translation: CASSHGTASRPQHF.